Listed here are 14 T cell receptor beta chains from one sample, sequenced in a study of blood T cell repertoires in COVID-19 (dated by TCRdb to the early 2020s). The receptor library was made with the immunoSEQ multiplex PCR assay. TCRdb re-hosts the immuneACCESS table, in-frame sequences only. Its copies lack some clones; in the studies checked, an unresolved V gene accounts for under half of them, and the cause for the rest is not known. For this sample there are some 260,000 clones; approximately 88% appear just once. About 9.4% of the sample rests with the top ten. Sequences were obtained from peripheral blood. The receptors come from a woman in her 70s with COVID-19, enrolled during active disease.

V is TRBV28 and J is TRBJ1-1, with D possibly TRBD1 on 5 matching bases. The CDR3 spans 14 residues. Germline CDR1 MDHEN, CDR2 SYDVKM. V was cut by 4 bases and J by 3 bases, with 12 bases left in between. CDR3 bases: TGTGCCAGCAGTTCCGGGCAGGGTGACACTGAAGCTTTCTTT. Translating gives CASSSGQGDTEAFF. Looking up the rest from reference TRBV28 and TRBJ1-1 gives the full variable domain: DVKVTQSSRYLVKRTGEKVFLECVQDMDHENMFWYRQDPGLGLRLIYFSYDVKMKEKGDIPEGYSVSREKKERFSLILESASTNQTSMYLCASSSGQGDTEAFFGQGTRLTVV.

The CDR3 DNA reads TGCGCCAGCAGTCAATCCAATCTAATGCCCCAGCCCCAGCATTTT. It specifies CASSQSNLMPQPQHF. The chain joins TRBV23-1 to TRBJ1-5, with D unresolved. Being an ORF, TRBV23-1 has a function that is uncertain. The CDR3 is made up of 15 amino acids. V was trimmed by 0 bases and J by 7 bases, leaving 13 bases between them.

This clone was seen more than once but under ten times. The rearrangement uses TRBV5-1 and TRBJ2-3; 13 bases are a match to TRBD2. Germline V gives CDR1 SGHRS, CDR2 YFSETQ. This CDR3 comprises 16 residues. Trimming removed 3 bases from V and 4 bases from J; junction bases left unmatched: 5. Here the CDR3 reads CASSSGTSGMADTQYF. In DNA, the CDR3 is TGCGCCAGCAGCTCAGGGACTAGCGGGATGGCAGATACGCAGTATTTT.

With respect to this clone: Within the sample, other DNA sequences also encode this same CDR3. The rearrangement uses TRBV7-3 and TRBJ1-6, with D unresolved. The CDR3 extends over 13 amino acids. The germline V gene encodes CDR1 SGHTA and CDR2 FQGTGA. V dropped 2 bases and J dropped 7 bases, with 6 bases sitting between them. CDR3 DNA: TGTGCCAGCAGCTTAGACACGAATTCACCCCTCCACTTT. This codes for CASSLDTNSPLHF.

This chain links TRBV4-3 with TRBJ1-6; perhaps TRBD1 as D (5 bases). Deletions cut 0 bases from V and 6 bases from J, with 9 bases between. Looked up from germline, CDR1 is LGHNA and CDR2 is YSLEER. The CDR3 length is 15 residues. DNA for the CDR3: TGCGCCAGCAGCCAAGATGGGGGGACTAATTCACCCCTCCACTTT. Protein product: CASSQDGGTNSPLHF.

The V gene is TRBV11-3, the J gene TRBJ2-5; D is perhaps TRBD1 (5 bases). CDR3 length equals 16 residues. Per the germline V gene, CDR1 is SGHNT and CDR2 is YENEEA. V dropped 3 bases and J dropped 5 bases, with 19 bases sitting between them. CDR3 in DNA: TGTGCCAGCAGCTTTCCTACAGGTCAACGCGAGGAGACCCAGTACTTC. Amino acid sequence: CASSFPTGQREETQYF.

V and J are TRBV5-4 and TRBJ2-5; tentative D call: TRBD1 (6 bases). From germline, CDR1 is SGHNT and CDR2 YYREEE (reference sequence). This CDR3 region has 13 residues. Trimming cost V 4 bases and J 3 bases, with 10 bases left between them. The CDR3 sequence is CASSRQAKETQYF. CDR3 sequence (DNA): TGTGCCAGCAGCCGACAGGCCAAAGAGACCCAGTACTTC.

This clone appeared once. The chain recombines TRBV15 with TRBJ1-5, with D perhaps matching TRBD1 (6 bases). Deletions cut 2 bases from V and 2 bases from J, with 19 bases between. This CDR3 has 18 amino acids. Germline V gene lookup returns CDR1 LNHNV and CDR2 YYDKDF (reference sequence). In DNA, the CDR3 is TGTGCCACCAGCAGACTCGACCCAGGGGATTCTGGCAATCAGCCCCAGCATTTT. Encoded protein: CATSRLDPGDSGNQPQHF.

V is TRBV11-2 and J is TRBJ1-2, with TRBD1 as a possible D gene (6 bases). The CDR3 length is 16 residues. CDR1 and CDR2 (germline): SGHAT, FQNNGV. V was shortened by 6 bases and J by 4 bases, with 21 bases between the two germline ends. The CDR3 here is CASSRGTGLDGYGYTF. Here the CDR3 DNA reads TGTGCCAGCAGTAGGGGGACGGGTCTCGATGGCTATGGCTACACCTTC.

This clone turned up a few times. The CDR3, as DNA: TGTGCCAGCAGCTCTCACCCGGGGAACACTGAAGCTTTCTTT. Its protein is CASSSHPGNTEAFF. The chain joins TRBV7-2 to TRBJ1-1; D is unresolved. The CDR3 is made up of 14 amino acids. The V end was cut by 4 bases, the J end by 1 base, with 10 bases between. Germline V CDR1 and CDR2: SGHTA, FQGNSA. Full variable domain (missing parts from reference TRBV7-2 and TRBJ1-1): GAGVSQSPSNKVTEKGKDVELRCDPISGHTALYWYRQSLGQGLEFLIYFQGNSAPDKSGLPSDRFSAERTGGSVSTLTIQRTQQEDSAVYLCASSSHPGNTEAFFGQGTRLTVV.

This rearrangement joins TRBV20-1 to TRBJ1-5; 7 bases are shared with TRBD1. After removal of 3 bases from V and 2 bases from J, the junction contained 4 bases not matched to a gene. Germline CDR1 reads DFQATT; CDR2 reads SNEGSKA (reference sequence). The CDR3 contains 14 residues. Here the CDR3 reads CSASQGGRNQPQHF. The CDR3 DNA sequence: TGCAGTGCTAGTCAAGGGGGCCGCAATCAGCCCCAGCATTTT.

This sequence joins TRBV4-3 and TRBJ1-4, with TRBD1 identical over 7 bases. Germline V CDR1 and CDR2: LGHNA, YSLEER. V was pared by 3 bases and J by 8 bases, with 6 bases of the junction left unmatched. This CDR3 contains 14 residues. The DNA of the CDR3 is TGCGCCAGCAGCCACGGTCAGGGACAGGAAAAACTGTTTTTT. The encoded protein is CASSHGQGQEKLFF.

V usage is TRBV7-9 and J usage is TRBJ2-7; 13 bases fit TRBD2. The CDR3 runs to 14 residues. With 3 bases clipped from V and 5 bases from J, the junction kept 1 base outside the gene matches. Looked up from germline, CDR1 is SEHNR and CDR2 is FQNEAQ (reference sequence). CDR3 sequence (DNA): TGTGCCAGCAGCTTCGGACTAGCGGGAGACGAGCAGTACTTC. Translated, it gives CASSFGLAGDEQYF.

The CDR3 bases are TGTGCCAGCAGTCGTTACCCCTCCCCGGGGACTGGAAACACCATATATTTT. Amino acids: CASSRYPSPGTGNTIYF. The chain employs TRBV7-9 and TRBJ1-3; no reliable D call. Deletions cut 6 bases from V and 2 bases from J, with 20 bases between. This CDR3 has 17 residues. Germline-derived CDR1 and CDR2 are SEHNR and FQNEAQ (reference sequence).